This T cell receptor beta chain was recorded in a study of blood T cell repertoires in COVID-19. Across the whole study: T cells, B-cell-depleted T cells, or PBMCs provided the cDNA or gDNA that served as material.

Data came from immunoSEQ multiplex PCR; TCRdb stores just in-frame clones and leaves some out. Of about 130,000 clones in the sample, 80% to 90% were seen once. Germline-derived CDR1 and CDR2 are SGDLS and YYNGEE. The length of the CDR3 is 16 residues. V lost 0 bases to trimming and J lost 4 bases; unmatched junction nucleotides: 6. The chain uses TRBV9 and TRBJ1-3, with 8 bases identical to TRBD1. This TCR derives from a woman aged 45-65 years who had recovered from COVID-19. The sample taken for sequencing was PBMCs or T cells enriched from blood (not recorded which). The CDR3 coding sequence is TGTGCCAGCAGCGTAGGTTCAGGGGGCTTCGGAAACACCATATATTTT. Translated, it gives CASSVGSGGFGNTIYF.